Below, 24 T cell receptor beta chains from the same sample are listed, as sequenced in a study of shared clonotypes between healthy human individuals. TCRdb's copy holds only in-frame clones and misses some; the assay was immunoSEQ multiplex PCR. Here the sample spans around 1.4 million clones, approximately 98.5% being singletons. The sequenced material came from naive CD4+ T cells sorted from blood. Subset in this sample: CD45RA+ positively selected. The receptors were gathered from a man aged 30 to 39 in good health.

This clone was recorded once. The chain uses TRBV19 and TRBJ1-5; D not certain. Looked up from germline, CDR1 is LNHDA and CDR2 is SQIVND (reference sequence). The CDR3 consists of 16 residues. Deletions cut 1 base from V and 2 bases from J, with 12 bases between. The CDR3 sequence is CASSIVRQTRNQPQHF. CDR3 nucleotides: TGTGCCAGTAGTATAGTTCGGCAGACCCGCAATCAGCCCCAGCATTTT.

Note on this clone: This CDR3 is also generated by other DNA sequences in the sample. The chain couples TRBV7-9 to TRBJ1-5; no clear D gene. The CDR3 loop spans 14 amino acids. Trimming removed 4 bases from V and 0 bases from J, with 7 bases in between. CDR1 SEHNR and CDR2 FQNEAQ come from the germline V gene (reference sequence). DNA for the CDR3: TGTGCCAGCAGCTCTATCGGTAGCAATCAGCCCCAGCATTTT. This encodes CASSSIGSNQPQHF.

This sequence joins TRBV2 and TRBJ1-4; TRBD1 agrees at 8 bases. The V and J ends lost 5 bases and 5 bases, in that order; junction bases with no gene match: 4. This CDR3 comprises 14 residues. Germline assignment: CDR1 SNHLY and CDR2 FYNNEI. CDR3 region: CASSKDRVNEKLFF. The CDR3 DNA reads as TGTGCCAGCAGTAAGGACAGGGTGAATGAAAAACTGTTTTTT.

V gene TRBV7-6 combines with J gene TRBJ2-1; 13 nucleotides line up with TRBD2. With V trimmed by 4 bases and J by 4 bases, 4 bases remained unmatched. Germline V gene lookup returns CDR1 SGHVS and CDR2 FNYEAQ. The CDR3 is 16 amino acids. The CDR3, as DNA: TGTGCCAGCAGCTCAGCGGGACTAGCGGGATACAATGAGCAGTTCTTC. Its translation: CASSSAGLAGYNEQFF.

Here the CDR3 reads CACQGAEAFF. The CDR3 DNA reads TGTGCCTGCCAGGGGGCTGAAGCTTTCTTT. The chain is built from TRBV30 and TRBJ1-1, with 7 bases lining up with TRBD1. CDR1 and CDR2 from the germline V gene are GTSNPN and SVGIG (reference sequence). The CDR3 sequence is 10 residues long. V dropped 6 bases and J dropped 6; count of bases not matched to a gene: 1.

The CDR3 sequence is CASSYTTGRANQPQHF. The CDR3 DNA reads TGTGCCAGCAGTTATACGACAGGGAGGGCCAATCAGCCCCAGCATTTT. The chain is built from TRBV6-6 and TRBJ1-5; TRBD1 aligns across 7 bases. CDR1 and CDR2 from the germline V gene are MNHNY and SVGAGI (reference sequence). The V gene end was trimmed by 3 bases and the J gene end by 3 bases; junction bases not matched to a gene: 8. This CDR3 comprises 16 residues.

The chain has TRBV15 and TRBJ1-4; weak D call: TRBD1 (5 bases). V was pared by 8 bases and J by 0 bases, with 16 bases between. Germline CDR1 and CDR2: LNHNV and YYDKDF (reference sequence). This CDR3 spans 16 amino acids. CDR3 residues: CATGRQSLTTNEKLFF. CDR3 bases: TGTGCCACCGGAAGACAGTCACTGACAACTAATGAAAAACTGTTTTTT.

The genes are TRBV28 and TRBJ1-5; weak D call: TRBD1 (5 bases). The germline CDR1 and CDR2 sequences are MDHEN and SYDVKM. Trimming removed 3 bases at V and 7 bases at J, with 13 bases between. The CDR3 consists of 14 residues. The CDR3 bases are TGTGCCAGCAGTTTCGGGACCCCGTGGCAGCCCCAGCATTTT. Translated: CASSFGTPWQPQHF. Using reference TRBV28 and TRBJ1-5 for the parts outside the CDR3, the full variable domain is DVKVTQSSRYLVKRTGEKVFLECVQDMDHENMFWYRQDPGLGLRLIYFSYDVKMKEKGDIPEGYSVSREKKERFSLILESASTNQTSMYLCASSFGTPWQPQHFGDGTRLSIL.

Notes on this clone: The sample carries other DNA sequences with the same CDR3. The chain employs TRBV19 and TRBJ2-7; a weak D match, TRBD2 (5 bases). V gave up 9 bases and J gave up 4 bases, with 10 bases separating them. The germline CDR1 and CDR2 sequences are LNHDA and SQIVND (reference sequence). The CDR3 length is 11 residues. CDR3 amino acids: CASSRGYEQYF. Written as DNA, the CDR3 is TGTGCCAGCTCTCGGGGATACGAGCAGTACTTC.

This sequence joins TRBV5-4 and TRBJ2-7; D perhaps matches TRBD1 (8 bases). This CDR3 contains 13 residues. In germline, CDR1 is SGHNT, CDR2 YYREEE (reference sequence). The V gene lost 4 bases and the J gene lost 6 bases, with 14 bases spanning the gap. The CDR3 DNA follows: TGTGCCAGCAGCCAGGACAGGGAGGGCGAGCAGTACTTC. As protein: CASSQDREGEQYF. Looking up the rest from reference TRBV5-4 and TRBJ2-7 gives the full variable domain: ETGVTQSPTHLIKTRGQQVTLRCSSQSGHNTVSWYQQALGQGPQFIFQYYREEENGRGNFPPRFSGLQFPNYSSELNVNALELDDSALYLCASSQDREGEQYFGPGTRLTVT.

J is TRBJ2-3 and V is TRBV6-5; 11 bases align to TRBD2. The CDR3 is made up of 16 amino acids. Looked up from germline, CDR1 is MNHEY and CDR2 is SVGAGI. The junction had 6 bases not matched to a gene; V was cut back by 4 bases and J by 3 bases. The CDR3 protein is CASSLTSGAATDTQYF. The CDR3 DNA reads as TGTGCCAGCAGTTTGACTAGCGGGGCCGCTACAGATACGCAGTATTTT.

Comment on this clone: The sample carries other DNA sequences with the same CDR3. This sequence joins TRBV28 and TRBJ2-3, with D possibly matching TRBD2 (5 bases). V lost 3 bases, J lost 1 base, and 8 bases lay in between. This CDR3 is built from 14 residues. CDR1 is MDHEN, CDR2 SYDVKM, per germline. CDR3 residues: CASSLPGGTDTQYF. DNA for the CDR3: TGTGCCAGCAGTTTGCCCGGGGGCACAGATACGCAGTATTTT.

The gene calls are TRBV28 and TRBJ2-7; no firm D call. V was cut by 5 bases and J by 0 bases, with 14 bases left in between. The CDR3 covers 15 residues. CDR1 is MDHEN, CDR2 SYDVKM, per germline. In DNA, the CDR3 is TGTGCCAGCAGTGAGCCTGGTGGAAGCTCCTACGAGCAGTACTTC. The encoded protein is CASSEPGGSSYEQYF.

This sequence joins TRBV29-1 and TRBJ2-5, with TRBD2 matching 8 bases. Germline trimming cut 3 bases from V and 4 bases from J; bases unmatched to any gene: 4. Germline V gene data show CDR1 as SQVTM and CDR2 as ANQGSEA. The CDR3 is made up of 13 amino acids. The CDR3: CSVEASGSETQYF. The CDR3 nucleotides are TGCAGCGTTGAGGCTAGCGGGTCAGAGACCCAGTACTTC.

The rearrangement links TRBV28 to TRBJ2-7, with TRBD2 identical over 7 bases. CDR3 length: 14 amino acids. The V gene end was trimmed by 6 bases and the J gene end by 2 bases; junction bases not matched to a gene: 7. Germline CDR1 MDHEN, CDR2 SYDVKM. DNA of the CDR3: TGTGCCAGCAGGGGGACTACTGAGACCTACGAGCAGTACTTC. Protein sequence: CASRGTTETYEQYF.

This rearrangement joins TRBV18 to TRBJ2-3; weak D call: TRBD1 (5 bases). Germline V lookup: CDR1 KGHSH, CDR2 LQKENI. V gave up 4 bases and J gave up 4 bases, with 15 bases separating them. The CDR3 covers 15 residues. CDR3 region: CASSQQTGVPDTQYF. The CDR3 DNA follows: TGTGCCAGCTCACAACAAACAGGAGTCCCAGATACGCAGTATTTT.

In its sample, this clone was seen once. CDR3 region: CARPTGNQPQHF. The CDR3 coding sequence is TGTGCCAGACCGACGGGGAATCAGCCCCAGCATTTT. The chain couples TRBV21-1 to TRBJ1-5. TRBV21-1 is a recognized pseudogene. The CDR3 extends over 12 amino acids.

V gene TRBV5-1 combines with J gene TRBJ2-1; TRBD2 agrees at 8 bases. This CDR3 is 15 amino acids long. Germline assignment: CDR1 SGHRS and CDR2 YFSETQ. The junction had 9 bases not matched to a gene; V was cut back by 0 bases and J by 10 bases. The CDR3: CASSLEAGAGVEQFF. The DNA of the CDR3 is TGCGCCAGCAGCTTGGAGGCCGGAGCGGGAGTCGAGCAGTTCTTC.

The rearrangement joins TRBV18 to TRBJ1-3; D unresolved. The CDR3 is made up of 14 amino acids. V lost 5 bases and J lost 3, with 11 bases in between. The germline V gene encodes CDR1 KGHSH and CDR2 LQKENI. CDR3 residues: CASSANGFGNTIYF. Here the CDR3 DNA reads TGTGCCAGCTCAGCGAACGGCTTTGGAAACACCATATATTTT.

This rearrangement joins TRBV6-6 to TRBJ1-2, with D tentatively TRBD1 (6 bases). Germline lookup yields CDR1 MNHNY and CDR2 SVGAGI (reference sequence). The CDR3 consists of 11 residues. V lost 6 bases and J 10 bases, leaving 12 bases between the germline ends. CDR3 sequence reads: CASSQRTVYTF. Written as DNA, the CDR3 is TGTGCCAGCAGCCAACGGACAGTCTACACCTTC.

The chain joins TRBV10-3 to TRBJ1-4; no clear D. The CDR3 runs 16 residues. The germline V gene encodes CDR1 ENHRY and CDR2 SYGVKD. Trimming pared 3 bases from V and 2 bases from J, leaving 13 bases between. As DNA, the CDR3 is TGTGCCATCAGTGACCCCAGGCTCGGCACTAATGAAAAACTGTTTTTT. Protein product: CAISDPRLGTNEKLFF.

The J gene is TRBJ2-1, the V gene TRBV5-1; D perhaps matches TRBD2 (5 bases). The CDR3 spans 13 residues. V gave up 5 bases and J gave up 5 bases, with 11 bases separating them. In germline, CDR1 is SGHRS, CDR2 YFSETQ. The CDR3 bases are TGCGCCAGCAGGGGAGCACCTAACAATGAGCAGTTCTTC. Translated: CASRGAPNNEQFF.

The genes are TRBV5-8 and TRBJ2-1; either TRBD1 or TRBD2 may fit D (6 bases each). CDR1 is SGHTS and CDR2 is YDEGEE in the germline V gene. The CDR3 runs to 13 residues. The V end was cut by 4 bases, the J end by 8 bases, with 13 bases between. The CDR3 loop reads CASSLLGGYEQFF. In DNA, the CDR3 is TGTGCCAGCAGCCTCCTCGGGGGCTATGAGCAGTTCTTC.

The chain links TRBV28 to TRBJ1-4; the match to TRBD1 covers 9 bases. In germline, CDR1 is MDHEN, CDR2 SYDVKM. Trimming at V came to 7 bases and at J to 8 bases, leaving 17 bases not matched to a gene. The CDR3 runs to 17 residues. The CDR3 DNA reads as TGTGCCAGCACAGAGACTGTGCCGGGACAGGGATACGAAAAACTGTTTTTT. Amino acids: CASTETVPGQGYEKLFF.